These 18 T cell receptor beta chains originate from one sample sequenced in a study of shared clonotypes between healthy human individuals. Produced via immunoSEQ multiplex PCR; TCRdb's table is partial and in-frame only. The table lists about 2.4 million clones, around 90% of them singletons. Sequenced sample: naive CD4+ T cells sorted from blood. This sample's subset: CD45RA+ positively selected. The receptors derive from a young man in good health.

This clone showed up just a few times. The chain carries TRBV19 and TRBJ1-1; a weak D match, TRBD1 (6 bases). V shed 7 bases and J shed 4 bases, with 16 bases lying between them. CDR3 length equals 14 residues. CDR1 is LNHDA, CDR2 SQIVND, per germline (reference sequence). This CDR3 is CASTLSKGGTEAFF. CDR3 bases: TGTGCCAGTACCTTGTCCAAAGGGGGCACTGAAGCTTTCTTT.

This clone has a handful of counts. The chain has TRBV6-5 and TRBJ1-6; no clear D gene. Germline CDR1 and CDR2: MNHEY and SVGAGI. V was cut by 2 bases and J by 12 bases, with 11 bases left in between. CDR3 length: 13 residues. DNA of the CDR3: TGTGCCAGCAGTTACCACCCGTCCGAACCCCTCCACTTT. It is translated as CASSYHPSEPLHF.

The rearrangement uses TRBV10-3 and TRBJ1-3, with D uncertain. There are 15 residues in the CDR3. Germline V gene sequence: CDR1 ENHRY, CDR2 SYGVKD. Trimming left V 0 bases short and J 3 bases short, with 9 bases between. The CDR3 here is CAISESGKGGNTIYF. In DNA form, the CDR3 reads TGTGCCATCAGTGAGTCCGGGAAGGGTGGAAACACCATATATTTT.

This chain uses TRBV29-1 with TRBJ2-3; D unclear. The V end lost 7 bases, the J end lost 0 bases, and 11 bases lay between the germline ends. The CDR3 spans 13 residues. Germline V lookup: CDR1 SQVTM, CDR2 ANQGSEA. The CDR3 region has the DNA TGCAGCGCTAAGCCTACTAGCACAGATACGCAGTATTTT. Encoded protein: CSAKPTSTDTQYF.

The chain employs TRBV12-2 and TRBJ1-2. TRBV12-2 is noted as a pseudogene. The CDR3 contains 9 residues. CDR3 loop: CAGNYGYTF. CDR3 nucleotides: TGTGCAGGGAACTATGGCTACACCTTC.

The chain combines TRBV18 with TRBJ1-5, with TRBD1 identical over 8 bases. Germline V gene data show CDR1 as KGHSH and CDR2 as LQKENI. CDR3 length: 16 amino acids. Unmatched junction bases numbered 10, after V lost 2 bases and J lost 7 bases. In nucleotides, the CDR3 is TGTGCCAGCTCACCAGGAGTACAGGGGGGCGGCCAGCCCCAGCATTTT. Its protein is CASSPGVQGGGQPQHF.

The sample holds one count of this clone. This chain connects TRBV7-8 to TRBJ1-2, with 9 bases identical to TRBD1. CDR3 size: 14 residues. Germline V CDR1 and CDR2: SGHVS, FQNEAQ. The J segment lost 4 bases and the V segment lost 5 bases, leaving 5 bases of the junction unmatched. The CDR3 DNA sequence: TGTGCCAGCAGCGGGGGACAGGGTCCCTATGGCTACACCTTC. Amino acids: CASSGGQGPYGYTF.

V usage is TRBV11-3 and J usage is TRBJ2-7, with 7 bases that match TRBD1. The CDR3 consists of 14 residues. Germline values: CDR1 SGHNT, CDR2 YENEEA. J lost 7 bases, V lost 1 base, and 7 bases had no gene match. The CDR3 DNA is TGTGCCAGCAGCTTAGGAGGCAGGGGGAATGAGCAGTACTTC. Translating gives CASSLGGRGNEQYF.

Of note for this clone: In the same sample, other DNA sequences code for this CDR3. This chain joins TRBV19 and TRBJ1-1; D unresolved. CDR3 length: 14 amino acids. Between the trimmed V and J ends, which lost 1 base and 5 bases, there was a span of 11 bases. The germline CDR1 and CDR2 sequences are LNHDA and SQIVND (reference sequence). CDR3 sequence reads: CASSIVGLGTEAFF. CDR3 nucleotides: TGTGCCAGTAGTATAGTCGGCTTGGGGACTGAAGCTTTCTTT.

V and J are TRBV5-1 and TRBJ2-2; 12 bases fit TRBD2. This CDR3 has 16 residues. In germline, CDR1 is SGHRS, CDR2 YFSETQ. With V trimmed by 4 bases and J by 6 bases, 7 bases remained unmatched. This CDR3 is CASSLRLAGAAGELFF. The CDR3 DNA reads as TGCGCCAGCAGCCTAAGACTAGCGGGGGCGGCCGGGGAGCTGTTTTTT.

This clone has just a few counts. V is TRBV6-5 and J is TRBJ1-1; perhaps TRBD1 as D (5 bases). The CDR3 has 14 amino acids. Trimming removed 7 bases at V and 0 bases at J, with 12 bases between. Germline CDR1 reads MNHEY; CDR2 reads SVGAGI. The CDR3 here is CASIPRGVNTEAFF. The CDR3, as DNA: TGTGCCAGCATTCCGAGGGGAGTGAACACTGAAGCTTTCTTT.

This clone has just a few counts. The chain uses TRBV18 and TRBJ1-1; maybe TRBD1 (5 bases). Per the germline V gene, CDR1 is KGHSH and CDR2 is LQKENI. V was clipped by 8 bases and J by 1 base, with 11 bases between them. The CDR3 is made up of 13 amino acids. CDR3 region: CASASGGNTEAFF. DNA for the CDR3: TGTGCCAGCGCCTCCGGGGGGAACACTGAAGCTTTCTTT. Combining the CDR3 with reference TRBV18 and TRBJ1-1 gives the whole variable domain NAGVMQNPRHLVRRRGQEARLRCSPMKGHSHVYWYRQLPEEGLKFMVYLQKENIIDESGMPKERFSAEFPKEGPSILRIQQVVRGDSAAYFCASASGGNTEAFFGQGTRLTVV.

This clone was picked up one time. V and J are TRBV2 and TRBJ1-5, with unresolved D. The CDR3 contains 12 residues. V was shortened by 11 bases and J by 10 bases, with 18 bases between the two germline ends. CDR1 and CDR2 (germline): SNHLY, FYNNEI. CDR3 sequence: CAGGSGVGPQHF. In DNA, the CDR3 is TGTGCCGGCGGTTCCGGGGTGGGCCCCCAGCATTTT.

CDR3 in amino acids: CASSPFIMGSTDTQYF. In DNA, the CDR3 is TGTGCCAGCTCACCATTTATTATGGGGAGCACAGATACGCAGTATTTT. This chain joins TRBV18 and TRBJ2-3; D remains unclear. Per germline, CDR1 KGHSH and CDR2 LQKENI. Trimming removed 2 bases from V and 0 bases from J, with 12 bases in between. The CDR3 spans 16 residues. The entire variable domain, with the rest obtained from reference TRBV18 and TRBJ2-3, is as follows: NAGVMQNPRHLVRRRGQEARLRCSPMKGHSHVYWYRQLPEEGLKFMVYLQKENIIDESGMPKERFSAEFPKEGPSILRIQQVVRGDSAAYFCASSPFIMGSTDTQYFGPGTRLTVL.

This chain links TRBV30 with TRBJ2-7, with D perhaps TRBD1 (6 bases). V was cut by 1 base and J by 4 bases, with 11 bases left in between. Germline lookup yields CDR1 GTSNPN and CDR2 SVGIG (reference sequence). The CDR3 totals 13 residues. The CDR3 loop is CAWSGRGSYEQYF. The DNA of the CDR3 is TGTGCCTGGAGTGGCAGGGGATCGTACGAGCAGTACTTC.

The chain joins TRBV9 to TRBJ2-1, with 13 bases matching TRBD2. V was pared by 3 bases and J by 8 bases, with 5 bases of the junction left unmatched. Per the germline V gene, CDR1 is SGDLS and CDR2 is YYNGEE. The CDR3 spans 15 residues. The CDR3 DNA follows: TGTGCCAGCAGCGCAGGGACTAGCGGGACGGATGAGCAGTTCTTC. Its translation is CASSAGTSGTDEQFF.

The V call is TRBV18, the J call TRBJ2-7, with TRBD1 as a possible D gene (6 bases). CDR3 length equals 14 residues. V gave up 3 bases and J gave up 1 base, with 10 bases separating them. Germline V gene data show CDR1 as KGHSH and CDR2 as LQKENI. The DNA of the CDR3 is TGTGCCAGCTCACCGATGGACAGTTCCTACGAGCAGTACTTC. Its protein product is CASSPMDSSYEQYF.

V is TRBV5-1 and J is TRBJ2-1; TRBD1 aligns across 7 bases. V shed 4 bases, J shed 2 bases, and the junction held 12 bases outside the gene matches. The CDR3 covers 17 residues. Germline CDR1 reads SGHRS; CDR2 reads YFSETQ. The CDR3 sequence: CASSLSVGQGAYNEQFF. For the CDR3, the DNA is TGCGCCAGCAGCCTGTCGGTCGGGCAGGGGGCCTACAATGAGCAGTTCTTC.